These 27 T cell receptor beta chains originate from one sample sequenced in a study of cytomegalovirus exposure and HLA in healthy donors. The PCR employed 60 Vbeta primers together with 13 Jbeta primers. Sequencing used immunoSEQ multiplex PCR; TCRdb keeps in-frame clones, though not all of them. Among about 83,000 clones listed, 70% to 75% were seen once. Sequencing was done on a sample of PBMCs. The receptors were sampled from a man aged 55-75 years in good health and CMV-seronegative.

The chain links TRBV29-1 to TRBJ2-7; D is uncertain. The CDR3 covers 13 residues. V was trimmed by 0 bases and J by 3 bases, leaving 9 bases between them. Germline V gene data show CDR1 as SQVTM and CDR2 as ANQGSEA. The CDR3 DNA is TGCAGCGTTGAAGAGCCGATCGGCTACGAGCAGTACTTC. This sequence encodes CSVEEPIGYEQYF.

This chain uses TRBV5-1 with TRBJ2-3; no clear D. Germline lookup yields CDR1 SGHRS and CDR2 YFSETQ. V lost 0 bases, J lost 0 bases, and 8 bases lay in between. CDR3 length: 15 residues. The CDR3 reads CASSLGGRSTDTQYF. DNA of the CDR3: TGCGCCAGCAGCTTGGGTGGCAGGAGCACAGATACGCAGTATTTT.

The CDR3 region has the DNA TGTGCCAGCAGCCCCAGACTAGCGGGGGGCCAACTAATCACAGATACGCAGTATTTT. It encodes CASSPRLAGGQLITDTQYF. The J gene is TRBJ2-3, the V gene TRBV11-2; 13 nucleotides match TRBD2. CDR1 and CDR2 (germline): SGHAT, FQNNGV. This CDR3 region has 19 residues. Trimming cost V 5 bases and J 2 bases; bases outside gene matches: 13.

The chain links TRBV11-2 to TRBJ2-3; 12 bases are shared with TRBD2. The CDR3 sequence is 16 residues long. J gave up 6 bases and V 3 bases, and 7 bases lay outside the gene matches. The germline V gene encodes CDR1 SGHAT and CDR2 FQNNGV. CDR3 coding DNA: TGTGCCAGCAGCTTCACTAGCGGGGGGAATGCCGATACGCAGTATTTT. Protein product: CASSFTSGGNADTQYF.

The gene calls are TRBV15 and TRBJ1-6, with a possible D match to TRBD1 (5 bases). Trimming removed 0 bases at V and 6 bases at J, with 15 bases between. Germline values: CDR1 LNHNV, CDR2 YYDKDF (reference sequence). This CDR3 contains 17 residues. As DNA, the CDR3 is TGTGCCACCAGCAGAGATCTCTCGGGACTGTCTAATTCACCCCTCCACTTT. It yields the protein CATSRDLSGLSNSPLHF.

The rearrangement joins TRBV19 to TRBJ1-6; perhaps TRBD1 as D (6 bases). There are 15 residues in the CDR3. V shed 1 base and J shed 7 bases, with 11 bases lying between them. Germline CDR1 is LNHDA and CDR2 is SQIVND (reference sequence). The CDR3: CASSIGGHRNSPLHF. Written as DNA, the CDR3 is TGTGCCAGTAGTATAGGGGGGCACAGGAATTCACCCCTCCACTTT. Filled out from reference TRBV19 and TRBJ1-6, the complete variable domain reads DGGITQSPKYLFRKEGQNVTLSCEQNLNHDAMYWYRQDPGQGLRLIYYSQIVNDFQKGDIAEGYSVSREKKESFPLTVTSAQKNPTAFYLCASSIGGHRNSPLHFGNGTRLTVT.

The chain is built from TRBV9 and TRBJ2-5; TRBD2 matches at 7 bases. Trimming took 1 base from V and 1 from J; bases not matched to a gene: 4. Germline loops: CDR1 SGDLS, CDR2 YYNGEE. This CDR3 contains 15 residues. The CDR3 reads CASSVSPSGQETQYF. In DNA form, the CDR3 reads TGTGCCAGCAGCGTATCCCCTAGCGGCCAAGAGACCCAGTACTTC.

The V and J genes are TRBV11-3 and TRBJ2-7; D might be TRBD1 (7 bases). V gave up 5 bases and J gave up 2 bases, with 13 bases separating them. The germline V gene has CDR1 SGHNT and CDR2 YENEEA. The CDR3 has 14 amino acids. DNA for the CDR3: TGTGCCAGCAGCGGGGGGCAGGGGGCCTACGAGCAGTACTTC. It codes for CASSGGQGAYEQYF.

The chain links TRBV5-1 to TRBJ2-7; 12 bases line up with TRBD1. Germline V gene sequence: CDR1 SGHRS, CDR2 YFSETQ. The trim removed 4 bases at V and 6 bases at J, leaving 2 bases unmatched. This CDR3 has 13 amino acids. This chain's CDR3 is CASSPGQGAEQYF. The CDR3 coding sequence is TGCGCCAGCAGCCCGGGACAGGGGGCCGAGCAGTACTTC.

V gene TRBV18 combines with J gene TRBJ2-3; D might be TRBD2 (5 bases). V gave up 6 bases and J gave up 4 bases, with 5 bases separating them. CDR1 and CDR2 (germline): KGHSH, LQKENI. This CDR3 comprises 11 residues. CDR3 sequence: CASSEADTQYF. In nucleotides, the CDR3 is TGTGCCAGCTCGGAGGCAGATACGCAGTATTTT.

The V and J genes are TRBV5-6 and TRBJ2-7, with TRBD1 identical over 7 bases. The germline V gene encodes CDR1 SGHDT and CDR2 YYEEEE. The CDR3 covers 15 residues. The junction had 5 bases not matched to a gene; V was cut back by 0 bases and J by 2 bases. The CDR3 coding sequence is TGTGCCAGCAGCTTGGGGCCAGGGGGACCCTACGAGCAGTACTTC. This encodes CASSLGPGGPYEQYF.

The genes are TRBV18 and TRBJ2-7; possible D gene TRBD1, 5 bases. V lost 4 bases and J 2 bases, leaving 15 bases between the germline ends. This CDR3 has 15 amino acids. Germline V gives CDR1 KGHSH, CDR2 LQKENI. DNA for the CDR3: TGTGCCAGCTCACTCCTCGACAGCCTGGCCTACGAGCAGTACTTC. This sequence encodes CASSLLDSLAYEQYF. Full variable domain (missing parts from reference TRBV18 and TRBJ2-7): NAGVMQNPRHLVRRRGQEARLRCSPMKGHSHVYWYRQLPEEGLKFMVYLQKENIIDESGMPKERFSAEFPKEGPSILRIQQVVRGDSAAYFCASSLLDSLAYEQYFGPGTRLTVT.

The chain has TRBV5-6 and TRBJ2-7, with 9 bases aligning to TRBD1. The CDR3 is made up of 14 amino acids. CDR1 and CDR2 from the germline V gene are SGHDT and YYEEEE. V dropped 7 bases and J dropped 7; count of bases not matched to a gene: 12. The CDR3 bases are TGTGCCAGCCGAGCCGGGACAGGGCCTCGGGAGCAGTACTTC. Translated, it gives CASRAGTGPREQYF.

The chain joins TRBV19 to TRBJ1-5, with D possibly matching TRBD1 (5 bases). CDR1 is LNHDA and CDR2 is SQIVND in the germline V gene (reference sequence). This CDR3 has 15 amino acids. V was cut by 6 bases and J by 4 bases, with 16 bases left in between. The CDR3 spells CASRSSQGVNQPQHF. CDR3 sequence (DNA): TGTGCCAGTAGGAGTAGTCAGGGTGTAAATCAGCCCCAGCATTTT.

This clone was seen a handful of times. The CDR3, as DNA: TGTGCCAGCTCACCACAGGGACAGGGTTCCTACGAGCAGTACTTC. Translation gives CASSPQGQGSYEQYF. The chain couples TRBV18 to TRBJ2-7; 9 nucleotides agree with TRBD1. The CDR3 length is 15 residues. CDR1 and CDR2 from the germline V gene are KGHSH and LQKENI. Losses at the gene ends were 1 base for V and 1 base for J; bases not matched to a gene: 2.

The chain carries TRBV18 and TRBJ2-7; 14 positions match TRBD2. Per the germline V gene, CDR1 is KGHSH and CDR2 is LQKENI. The length of the CDR3 is 16 residues. Losses at the gene ends were 2 bases for V and 5 bases for J; bases not matched to a gene: 5. CDR3 region: CASSPGLAGGMDEQYF. The CDR3 DNA reads TGTGCCAGCTCACCAGGACTAGCGGGGGGCATGGACGAGCAGTACTTC.

This chain joins TRBV9 and TRBJ1-1, with 11 nucleotides matching TRBD1. This CDR3 comprises 14 residues. V gave up 3 bases and J gave up 6 bases; unmatched junction bases: 4. Germline loops: CDR1 SGDLS, CDR2 YYNGEE. CDR3 amino acids: CASSGGQGVSEAFF. CDR3 in DNA: TGTGCCAGCAGCGGGGGACAGGGGGTCTCTGAAGCTTTCTTT.

V and J are TRBV2 and TRBJ2-2; 7 bases line up with TRBD1. This CDR3 comprises 15 residues. V was pared by 7 bases and J by 6 bases, with 11 bases of the junction left unmatched. CDR1 and CDR2 (germline): SNHLY, FYNNEI. The CDR3: CASTRSTTGAGELFF. DNA for the CDR3: TGTGCCAGCACCAGATCCACCACAGGGGCCGGGGAGCTGTTTTTT.

The chain carries TRBV2 and TRBJ2-2; a weak D match, TRBD2 (5 bases). Germline CDR1 SNHLY, CDR2 FYNNEI. V was trimmed by 6 bases and J by 4 bases, leaving 12 bases between them. CDR3 length equals 14 residues. CDR3 region: CASSAVGGTGELFF. DNA of the CDR3: TGTGCCAGCAGCGCGGTCGGAGGCACCGGGGAGCTGTTTTTT. Looking up the rest from reference TRBV2 and TRBJ2-2 gives the full variable domain: EPEVTQTPSHQVTQMGQEVILRCVPISNHLYFYWYRQILGQKVEFLVSFYNNEISEKSEIFDDQFSVERPDGSNFTLKIRSTKLEDSAMYFCASSAVGGTGELFFGEGSRLTVL.

The V and J genes are TRBV2 and TRBJ2-3; 9 nucleotides align to TRBD1. The germline V gene encodes CDR1 SNHLY and CDR2 FYNNEI. This CDR3 comprises 16 residues. J was trimmed by 2 bases and V by 8 bases; bases with no gene match: 11. The DNA for the CDR3 is TGTGCCAGCGCCCCGTGGGGACAGGGTGACACAGATACGCAGTATTTT. Amino acid sequence: CASAPWGQGDTDTQYF.

The J gene is TRBJ2-1, the V gene TRBV6-5; D is ambiguous. CDR3 length equals 13 residues. In germline, CDR1 is MNHEY, CDR2 SVGAGI. V gave up 5 bases and J gave up 2 bases, with 7 bases separating them. The CDR3 DNA sequence: TGTGCCAGCAGTGCGACACCCTACAATGAGCAGTTCTTC. It translates to CASSATPYNEQFF.

As concerns this clone: A junction boundary mismatches the germline segment, possibly from a read error. The chain recombines TRBV7-9 with TRBJ1-2, with TRBD1 matching over 10 bases. The V gene's germline CDR1 is SEHNR and CDR2 FQNEAQ (reference sequence). The CDR3 is 14 residues long. DNA for the CDR3: TGTTCCAGCAGAGCACCCGGACAGGGGGGCGGCTACACCTTC. It specifies CSSRAPGQGGGYTF.

V and J are TRBV18 and TRBJ1-3, with TRBD1 matching over 8 bases. V shed 5 bases and J 0 bases; nucleotides not matched to a gene: 6. The germline V gene has CDR1 KGHSH and CDR2 LQKENI. The CDR3 has 16 residues. As DNA, the CDR3 is TGTGCCAGCTCAGCGACAGGGGCCGGCTCTGGAAACACCATATATTTT. It specifies CASSATGAGSGNTIYF.

The rearrangement joins TRBV5-1 to TRBJ1-6, with a possible D match to TRBD1 (6 bases). Trimming cost V 4 bases and J 5 bases, with 13 bases left between them. The CDR3 runs 15 residues. CDR1 is SGHRS and CDR2 is YFSETQ in the germline V gene. The CDR3 region is CASSPDRIDNSPLHF. The CDR3 DNA follows: TGCGCCAGCAGCCCCGACAGGATCGATAATTCACCCCTCCACTTT.

V gene TRBV2 combines with J gene TRBJ2-2; 7 positions match TRBD1. The CDR3 extends over 15 amino acids. Germline V CDR1 and CDR2: SNHLY, FYNNEI. V was pared by 2 bases and J by 1 base, with 1 base of the junction left unmatched. CDR3 nucleotides: TGTGCCAGCAGTGAAAACAGGGGGAACACCGGGGAGCTGTTTTTT. This gives the protein CASSENRGNTGELFF.

The chain links TRBV5-3 to TRBJ1-1; possibly TRBD1 for D (5 bases). Being an ORF, TRBV5-3 has a function that is uncertain. The CDR3 covers 14 residues. The V gene lost 3 bases and the J gene lost 5 bases, with 14 bases spanning the gap. The CDR3 DNA is TGTGCCAGAAGCTGCGACAGAAAGGGGACTGAAGCTTTCTTT. Translated, it gives CARSCDRKGTEAFF.

This chain connects TRBV19 to TRBJ2-3; D ambiguous. Trimming cost V 4 bases and J 4 bases, with 9 bases left between them. The CDR3 is 13 residues long. Germline lookup yields CDR1 LNHDA and CDR2 SQIVND (reference sequence). The DNA for the CDR3 is TGTGCCAGTAGTACCGGGTTACCAGATACGCAGTATTTT. Translating it yields CASSTGLPDTQYF.